Here is one T cell receptor beta chain with its context. Here immunoSEQ multiplex PCR was the method, and the copy in TCRdb shows in-frame clones only, minus some. The record lists about 140,000 clones, of which the ten most abundant hold 2% to 2.5%. The data derive from a study of T cell responses to AZD1222 COVID-19 vaccine. CDR3 length equals 13 residues. With 0 bases removed from V and 8 bases from J, the gap between germline ends came to 11 bases. From germline, CDR1 is LGHNA and CDR2 YSLEER. The rearrangement uses TRBV4-3 and TRBJ2-7; the D gene is possibly TRBD1 (5 bases). Sequencing was performed on peripheral blood. The receptor comes from an adult in good health. The CDR3 reads CASSQDRAGQQYF. CDR3 in DNA: TGCGCCAGCAGCCAAGATCGGGCAGGGCAGCAGTACTTC.